The T cell receptor (beta chain) under discussion was sequenced for a study of identical twins. The study, taken as a whole, reports: Invariant MAIT and iNKT cells may have partly biased zero-insertion analyses. Within monozygotic twins, out-of-frame TCR alpha sharing was underestimated by the models.

This clonotype was detected only a few times. Its antigen is still unknown. The CDR3 length is 8 residues. The germline gives CDR1 DFQATT, CDR2 SNEGSKA (reference sequence). cDNA carried unique molecular identifiers, and a universal primer site was added by template switching. TCRdb processed the 5' RACE reads anew with MiXCR; each CDR3 protein has one entry. This table has 500,000 to 600,000 distinct CDR3 sequences, under 25% appearing once. These data were likewise used in another study, on T cells expressing NK-cell markers. This second study says: Most of the eight sequenced donors were classified as HCMV-seropositive, and one was classified as seronegative.

The sequencing input was CD4+ T cells sorted from blood. The gene calls are TRBV20-1 and TRBJ2-7; D uncertain. The TCR was taken from a woman between 18 and 29 years old in good health. The DNA for the CDR3 is TGCCCTTACTACGAGCAGTACTTC. Its translation: CPYYEQYF.